The present entry profiles one T cell receptor beta chain with its context. This record belongs to a study of blood T cell repertoires in COVID-19. Overall study: Specimens from acute and convalescent COVID-19 originated in the United States, Italy and Spain. T cells, B-cell-depleted T cells, or PBMCs supplied cDNA or gDNA.

Trimming shortened V by 2 bases and J by 0 bases, and 10 bases separated the two germline ends. The CDR3 loop spans 15 amino acids. Germline V gives CDR1 SGHAT, CDR2 FQNNGV. Authors' analysis steps: Nucleated cell number was recorded as an estimate derived from reference gene primer amplification. This table comes from immunoSEQ multiplex PCR, and its TCRdb copy is limited to in-frame clones, with some not included. Clone size and V and J calls were adopted from that table, with D and trimming inferred from the DNA. The repertoire holds tens of thousands of clones, with around 84% as singletons. The TCR comes from an elderly woman with acute or convalescent COVID-19. The sequencing sample was made of peripheral blood. V usage is TRBV11-2 and J usage is TRBJ1-2, with D tentatively TRBD1 (5 bases). In nucleotides, the CDR3 is TGTGCCAGCAGCTTAAGTCCAGGGTCTAACTATGGCTACACCTTC. It specifies CASSLSPGSNYGYTF.